The next 28 T cell receptor beta chains were all read from a single sample in a study of OX40 agonist ivuxolimab in advanced cancers. The repertoire was sequenced with immunoSEQ multiplex PCR; TCRdb's copy has only in-frame clones and lacks some. The repertoire consists of tens of thousands of clones, with approximately 93% occurring once and the leading ten covering under 8%. Material: CD4+ or CD8+ T cells sorted from blood, obtained in a trial of the OX40 agonist ivuxolimab. These TCRs come from an adult with an advanced solid tumor such as melanoma, head and neck, liver or kidney cancer.

This clone was observed a single time. This chain uses TRBV10-1 with TRBJ1-1, with 8 bases matching TRBD1. Germline trimming cut 0 bases from V and 5 bases from J; bases unmatched to any gene: 8. The germline V gene has CDR1 WNHNN and CDR2 SYGVQD (reference sequence). The CDR3 runs to 16 residues. CDR3: CASSESPDRGRTEAFF. DNA of the CDR3: TGCGCCAGCAGTGAGTCCCCTGACAGGGGTAGGACTGAAGCTTTCTTT.

Only one count was recorded for this clone. The chain joins TRBV13 to TRBJ2-7, with D possibly TRBD1 on 5 matching bases. The CDR3 is made up of 14 amino acids. CDR1 and CDR2 (germline): PRHDT, FYEKMQ (reference sequence). The ends were cut back, 1 base at V and 3 bases at J, with 10 bases in the middle. CDR3 amino acids: CASSLASQGYEQYF. The DNA for the CDR3 is TGTGCCAGCAGCTTAGCATCGCAGGGCTACGAGCAGTACTTC.

This rearrangement joins TRBV13 to TRBJ2-3, with D possibly matching TRBD2 (7 bases). Germline CDR1 and CDR2: PRHDT and FYEKMQ (reference sequence). This CDR3 is built from 14 residues. V gave up 4 bases and J gave up 1 base, with 9 bases separating them. The CDR3: CASSWGGRTDTQYF. The CDR3 region has the DNA TGTGCCAGCAGCTGGGGGGGCCGCACAGATACGCAGTATTTT.

This clone is a singleton in its sample. The chain couples TRBV5-1 to TRBJ2-3, with 12 bases fitting TRBD1. V lost 3 bases and J lost 4; bases outside the gene matches: 27. This CDR3 is 23 amino acids long. Germline V lookup: CDR1 SGHRS, CDR2 YFSETQ. CDR3 DNA sequence: TGCGCCAGCAGCTCGCCGGGACAGGGGGCACGAGGTCCTAAGTTTTTGCCATCAGATACGCAGTATTTT. Protein sequence: CASSSPGQGARGPKFLPSDTQYF.

This chain connects TRBV4-2 to TRBJ2-7, with 12 bases that match TRBD1. Germline-derived CDR1 and CDR2 are LGHNA and YNFKEQ. The junction had 7 bases not matched to a gene; V was cut back by 0 bases and J by 7 bases. The CDR3 covers 16 residues. CDR3 region: CASSQEPGQGAREQYF. The CDR3 DNA follows: TGTGCCAGCAGCCAAGAACCGGGACAGGGGGCTCGGGAGCAGTACTTC.

The chain couples TRBV27 to TRBJ2-7; a possible D gene is TRBD2 (6 bases). From germline, CDR1 is MNHEY and CDR2 SMNVEV (reference sequence). Trimming cost V 6 bases and J 4 bases, with 13 bases left between them. The length of the CDR3 is 13 residues. The CDR3 nucleotides are TGTGCCAGCAGCAATAGCGGCCCATACGAGCAGTACTTC. Protein sequence: CASSNSGPYEQYF.

The chain couples TRBV27 to TRBJ2-1, with D unclear. Germline values: CDR1 MNHEY, CDR2 SMNVEV (reference sequence). Trimming shortened V by 6 bases and J by 7 bases, and 19 bases separated the two germline ends. The CDR3 contains 15 residues. CDR3: CASRLRSALRNEQFF. CDR3 bases: TGTGCCAGCAGGCTACGGTCGGCTTTGAGGAATGAGCAGTTCTTC.

The chain couples TRBV9 to TRBJ1-2; 7 nucleotides match TRBD1. There are 14 residues in the CDR3. Germline CDR1 is SGDLS and CDR2 is YYNGEE. V was pared by 3 bases and J by 3 bases, with 5 bases of the junction left unmatched. Here the CDR3 DNA reads TGTGCCAGCAGCGCGATTACAGGGGACTATGGCTACACCTTC. It translates to CASSAITGDYGYTF.

The chain joins TRBV4-2 to TRBJ1-2; maybe TRBD1 (6 bases). This CDR3 is 16 amino acids long. The germline gives CDR1 LGHNA, CDR2 YNFKEQ. Trimming took 6 bases from V and 4 from J, leaving 21 bases between them. The CDR3 DNA reads TGTGCCAGCAGAGCAGAAGCAGGACAGTACGTCTATGGCTACACCTTC. This gives the protein CASRAEAGQYVYGYTF.

CDR3 region: CASSIIGREQYF. In nucleotides, the CDR3 is TGTGCCAGTAGTATAATTGGCCGCGAGCAGTACTTC. This chain connects TRBV19 to TRBJ2-7; D gene uncertain. CDR1 is LNHDA, CDR2 SQIVND, per germline (reference sequence). Deletions cut 2 bases from V and 6 bases from J, with 8 bases between. The CDR3 is made up of 12 amino acids.

This chain joins TRBV19 and TRBJ1-5, with D possibly being TRBD1 (5 bases). V was cut by 4 bases and J by 0 bases, with 13 bases left in between. This CDR3 spans 16 amino acids. The germline CDR1 and CDR2 sequences are LNHDA and SQIVND (reference sequence). The CDR3 sequence: CASSNGQIHSNQPQHF. Here the CDR3 DNA reads TGTGCCAGTAGTAACGGACAAATTCATAGCAATCAGCCCCAGCATTTT.

The chain has TRBV6-6 and TRBJ1-2; 9 bases agree with TRBD1. The germline gives CDR1 MNHNY, CDR2 SVGAGI (reference sequence). The V segment lost 7 bases and the J segment 6 bases; nucleotides outside the gene matches: 12. The CDR3 runs to 15 residues. The CDR3 sequence: CASTRRGDRADGYTF. In DNA, the CDR3 is TGTGCCAGCACTCGACGAGGGGACAGGGCCGATGGCTACACCTTC.

The chain couples TRBV4-3 to TRBJ2-3, with D maybe TRBD2 (5 bases). This CDR3 comprises 18 residues. With 5 bases removed from V and 0 bases from J, the gap between germline ends came to 21 bases. Germline V gene lookup returns CDR1 LGHNA and CDR2 YSLEER. CDR3: CASSGGSGIGPSTDTQYF. DNA for the CDR3: TGCGCCAGCAGCGGTGGGAGTGGTATCGGGCCGAGCACAGATACGCAGTATTTT.

This chain uses TRBV4-3 with TRBJ2-7; 8 bases are shared with TRBD2. V gave up 2 bases and J gave up 0 bases; unmatched junction bases: 6. The germline V gene has CDR1 LGHNA and CDR2 YSLEER. The CDR3 has 16 amino acids. In DNA, the CDR3 is TGCGCCAGCAGCCAATATAGCGGGGCAAGCTCCTACGAGCAGTACTTC. This translates into CASSQYSGASSYEQYF.

The rearrangement joins TRBV25-1 to TRBJ1-1; no clear D gene. This CDR3 comprises 13 residues. CDR1 and CDR2 (germline): MGHDK, SYGVNS. V was trimmed by 4 bases and J by 6 bases, leaving 12 bases between them. CDR3: CASSGGRRSEAFF. The CDR3, as DNA: TGTGCCAGCAGTGGTGGACGGCGGTCTGAAGCTTTCTTT.

This sequence joins TRBV6-5 and TRBJ1-2, with a weak D call TRBD1 (5 bases). CDR3 length: 14 amino acids. Looked up from germline, CDR1 is MNHEY and CDR2 is SVGAGI. Trimming took 5 bases from V and 7 from J, leaving 17 bases between them. In DNA, the CDR3 is TGTGCCAGCAGTGAATGGGACGTAAGTGGTGGCTACACCTTC. This gives the protein CASSEWDVSGGYTF.

This clone has just one count. V is TRBV23-1 and J is TRBJ2-7; D not certain. TRBV23-1 is sorted into the ORF group, with uncertain function. Trimming took off 7 bases at V and 2 bases at J, with 12 bases between the two ends. This CDR3 is built from 13 residues. The CDR3 DNA is TGCGCCAGCACCTCGGCAAGAACCTACGAGCAGTACTTC. Translating it yields CASTSARTYEQYF.

The chain has TRBV29-1 and TRBJ2-7, with a tentative D call TRBD1 (6 bases). Trimming removed 7 bases from V and 5 bases from J, with 15 bases in between. The CDR3 has 12 amino acids. CDR1 and CDR2 from the germline V gene are SQVTM and ANQGSEA. For the CDR3, the DNA is TGCAGCGCCATCCTCAGGGGCCACGAGCAGTACTTC. Amino acids: CSAILRGHEQYF.

The chain combines TRBV5-1 with TRBJ2-1; TRBD2 matches at 8 bases. Germline loops: CDR1 SGHRS, CDR2 YFSETQ. This CDR3 is built from 19 residues. Trimming at V came to 4 bases and at J to 0 bases, leaving 15 bases not matched to a gene. DNA for the CDR3: TGCGCCAGCAGCCAACCGACTAGCGACCCAGCGAGCTCCTACAATGAGCAGTTCTTC. Its translation: CASSQPTSDPASSYNEQFF.

The chain links TRBV23-1 to TRBJ1-1; D is possibly TRBD1 (5 bases). TRBV23-1 qualifies as an ORF whose function is uncertain. CDR3 length: 17 amino acids. The V and J ends lost 4 bases and 3 bases respectively, with 21 bases between them. The CDR3 DNA follows: TGCGCCAGCAGTCGCGCAATGGGGGACCTTAAGCACACTGAAGCTTTCTTT. Protein product: CASSRAMGDLKHTEAFF.

The chain combines TRBV5-6 with TRBJ2-5; 14 bases align to TRBD2. TRBJ2-7 matches the DNA end more closely, so the J call is doubtful. CDR1 is SGHDT and CDR2 is YYEEEE in the germline V gene. This CDR3 has 17 amino acids. The CDR3 spells CASRDTGTSGSGGEQYF. As DNA, the CDR3 is TGTGCCAGCAGAGATACCGGGACTAGCGGGAGTGGGGGCGAGCAGTACTTC.

This clone was seen a single time. This rearrangement joins TRBV14 to TRBJ2-1, with 7 bases lining up with TRBD2. The germline V gene has CDR1 SGHDN and CDR2 FVKESK. The CDR3 is made up of 13 amino acids. Germline trimming cut 7 bases from V and 7 bases from J; bases unmatched to any gene: 7. CDR3 residues: CASTQPGGNEQFF. As DNA, the CDR3 is TGTGCCAGCACCCAGCCCGGGGGGAATGAGCAGTTCTTC.

This rearrangement joins TRBV12-5 to TRBJ2-3; D gene uncertain. CDR3 length: 15 residues. Germline V lookup: CDR1 LGHNT, CDR2 FRNRAP. V was shortened by 4 bases and J by 0 bases, with 11 bases between the two germline ends. Written as DNA, the CDR3 is TGTGCTAGTGGTTCAGCCAACCGGAGCACAGATACGCAGTATTTT. This encodes CASGSANRSTDTQYF. The full variable domain, in which reference TRBV12-5 and TRBJ2-3 provide the parts outside the CDR3, is DARVTQTPRHKVTEMGQEVTMRCQPILGHNTVFWYRQTMMQGLELLAYFRNRAPLDDSGMPKDRFSAEMPDATLATLKIQPSEPRDSAVYFCASGSANRSTDTQYFGPGTRLTVL.

This clone was seen just once. The V and J genes are TRBV27 and TRBJ1-1; weak D call: TRBD1 (6 bases). Germline CDR1 reads MNHEY; CDR2 reads SMNVEV (reference sequence). The CDR3 consists of 12 residues. Between the trimmed V and J ends, which lost 6 bases and 5 bases, there was a span of 10 bases. The CDR3 nucleotides read TGTGCCAGCAGCCCAGGGGTTACTGAAGCTTTCTTT. Translation: CASSPGVTEAFF.

The J gene is TRBJ2-1, the V gene TRBV5-1, with D perhaps matching TRBD2 (6 bases). V dropped 1 base and J dropped 4 bases, with 9 bases sitting between them. Germline CDR1 SGHRS, CDR2 YFSETQ. The CDR3 is made up of 14 amino acids. CDR3: CASSLSSAYNEQFF. The CDR3, as DNA: TGCGCCAGCAGCTTGTCTAGCGCTTACAATGAGCAGTTCTTC.

The CDR3 loop is CASSFVIQGDEQYF. The CDR3 DNA sequence: TGTGCCAGCAGCTTCGTCATCCAGGGAGACGAGCAGTACTTC. This chain uses TRBV5-8 with TRBJ2-7, with D perhaps given as TRBD1 or TRBD2 (5 bases each). Germline V gene sequence: CDR1 SGHTS, CDR2 YDEGEE. This CDR3 contains 14 residues. Trimming cost V 2 bases and J 5 bases, with 14 bases left between them.

This clone was observed a few times. The V gene is TRBV2, the J gene TRBJ2-6; tentative D call: TRBD1 (5 bases). CDR3 length: 14 residues. Trimming took 7 bases from V and 0 from J, leaving 7 bases between them. CDR1 and CDR2 from the germline V gene are SNHLY and FYNNEI. CDR3 DNA: TGTGCCAGCACCCAGGGCTCTGGGGCCAACGTCCTGACTTTC. It codes for CASTQGSGANVLTF. The whole variable domain, filled in from reference TRBV2 and TRBJ2-6, reads EPEVTQTPSHQVTQMGQEVILRCVPISNHLYFYWYRQILGQKVEFLVSFYNNEISEKSEIFDDQFSVERPDGSNFTLKIRSTKLEDSAMYFCASTQGSGANVLTFGAGSRLTVL.

The J gene is TRBJ1-2, the V gene TRBV11-2; D is unresolved. V lost 0 bases to trimming and J lost 2 bases, with 7 bases between them. Germline V gives CDR1 SGHAT, CDR2 FQNNGV. CDR3 length equals 14 residues. CDR3 region: CASSLDDRNYGYTF. In nucleotides, the CDR3 is TGTGCCAGCAGCTTAGATGACCGGAACTATGGCTACACCTTC.